The T cell receptor (beta chain) under discussion was sequenced for a study of beta chain features in type 1 diabetes. The overall study: The patient and healthy donor groups were comparable for age, gender and cell yields. Study-wide results and caveats: Compared with healthy donors, patients appeared to share more similar naive, central memory and regulatory TCRB repertoires.

Since all of the isolated RNA was reverse transcribed, expressed TCRB transcripts were what got sequenced. The assay was immunoSEQ multiplex PCR, and TCRdb's table has in-frame clones only and misses some. This table has about 230,000 clones, 9.6% appearing once. The length of the CDR3 is 14 residues. Sorting with CD45RO/CCR7/CD25/CD127/CD95/CD27 yielded naive, central memory, regulatory and stem-like memory CD4+ cells. A remark on this clone: Its antigen is unidentified.

The chain joins TRBV21-1 to TRBJ1-1; the tabulated D call, TRBD1, remains unverified against the DNA. TRBV21-1 is deemed a pseudogene. Material for sequencing was naive CD4+ T cells from blood. This TCR derives from a woman aged 18-29 years in good health. CDR3 protein: CASLEGQMNTEAFF. The CDR3 DNA reads as TGTGCCAGCCTCGAGGGACAGATGAACACTGAAGCTTTCTTT.